This T cell receptor beta chain was recovered during a study of tumor-infiltrating lymphocytes in localized non-small cell lung cancer. The CDR3 runs 14 residues. Germline assignment: CDR1 SGHVS and CDR2 FNYEAQ. V dropped 8 bases and J dropped 2 bases, with 12 bases sitting between them. The protocol was immunoSEQ multiplex PCR, while the TCRdb copy is restricted to in-frame clones and leaves out a portion. The data contain roughly 12,000 clones, about 66% of them singletons. Sequencing input: lung tumor tissue. The sequence came from a human donor with non-small cell lung cancer. The chain links TRBV7-6 to TRBJ2-2; D not certain. CDR3 sequence (DNA): TGTGCCAGCGTGACCCTGGGAAACACCGGGGAGCTGTTTTTT. Its translation is CASVTLGNTGELFF.